This TCR beta chain was documented in a study of shared clonotypes between healthy human individuals. Study-level information: Donors, aged 18 to 49, were a couple of women and three men. Findings and caveats of the study: Richness estimates generally favored naive over memory subsets.

TCRdb keeps only in-frame clones here, not all; method: immunoSEQ multiplex PCR. Among around 690,000 clones listed, roughly 91% were seen once. About this clone: What it recognizes is unknown. The sample has other DNA sequences that encode this CDR3 too.

Germline V lookup: CDR1 LNHDA, CDR2 SQIVND (reference sequence). V lost 5 bases and J lost 2, with 10 bases in between. This CDR3 has 13 amino acids. Sequencing was done on a sample of memory CD8+ T cells from PBMCs. Subset indicated: CD45RO+ cells pooled with CCR7-negative TemRA cells. The receptor's source is a young man in good health. Some clones in this sample may be carry-over from other donors' samples. V and J are TRBV19 and TRBJ2-7, with a possible D match to TRBD1 (6 bases). CDR3 region: CASSLDSTYEQYF. The CDR3 DNA follows: TGTGCCAGTAGTTTGGACAGTACCTACGAGCAGTACTTC.